This T cell receptor beta chain was found in a study of T cells after posttransplantation cyclophosphamide. Study-wide findings and caveats: Later blood repertoires were often dominated by clones from the donor CD8+ memory compartment. Skin or GI-infiltrating T cells shared few TRB sequences with blood.

To note about this clone: Its specificity is not known.

The data were produced by immunoSEQ multiplex PCR, yet TCRdb's version contains in-frame clones alone and is incomplete. The data show about 52,000 clones, roughly 94% seen once. The length of the CDR3 is 15 residues. Trimming at V came to 5 bases and at J to 5 bases, leaving 11 bases not matched to a gene. CDR1 SEHNR and CDR2 FQNEAQ come from the germline V gene (reference sequence). The receptor comes from a woman under 40 in good health and a related stem cell transplant donor. This chain links TRBV7-9 with TRBJ2-5; 7 positions match TRBD1. The specimen was PBMCs. CDR3: CASSHLTTGPETQYF. DNA for the CDR3: TGTGCCAGCAGCCACCTTACGACAGGGCCGGAGACCCAGTACTTC.